Below, one T cell receptor beta chain is given with its context. There are 17 residues in the CDR3. Trimming took 1 base from V and 4 from J, leaving 20 bases between them. In germline, CDR1 is SGHVS, CDR2 FQNEAQ. Only in-frame clones appear in the TCRdb table, and some are missing; sequencing was by immunoSEQ multiplex PCR. The table lists approximately 90,000 clones, 70% to 90% of them singletons. This sample stems from a study of blood T cell repertoires in COVID-19. This chain connects TRBV7-8 to TRBJ2-7; possibly TRBD2 for D (6 bases). The sample taken for sequencing was peripheral blood. This receptor was taken from a man aged 45-65 years with acute or convalescent COVID-19. CDR3 region: CASSLVNSGGNRYEQYF. In DNA, the CDR3 is TGTGCCAGCAGCTTAGTGAATTCCGGGGGTAATAGGTACGAGCAGTACTTC.